This TCR beta chain emerged from a study of T cells in Graves' hyperthyroidism and ophthalmopathy. Study findings and constraints: In the analysis, a 13 V-J model separated ophthalmopathy from stable hyperthyroidism.

Germline lookup yields CDR1 GTSNPN and CDR2 SVGIG (reference sequence). The CDR3 is made up of 15 amino acids. The V and J ends lost 3 bases and 0 bases respectively, with 12 bases between them. With regard to this clonotype: The antigen is not known.

TCR beta CDR3 sequences were amplified from RNA transcripts. TCR CDR3 underwent first-round RT-PCR with the HTBI primer set. TCRdb recomputed calls from the multiplex PCR reads with MiXCR, one row per CDR3 protein. The table has about 300,000 distinct CDR3 sequences, 15% to 20% seen once. Disease lasting under 3 months, a NOSPECS grade of at least 4, and a Clinical Activity Score of at least 3 were features of the ophthalmopathy patients. Pregnant or lactating patients were excluded, as were those with uncontrolled infection or other autoimmune disease. This TCR came from a man over 45 with Graves' ophthalmopathy. V usage is TRBV30 and J usage is TRBJ1-5; D may be TRBD1 (5 bases). Sequenced material: blood. The CDR3 DNA sequence: TGTGCCTGGAGCCGGGCAGGGCATAGCAATCAGCCCCAGCATTTT. Protein: CAWSRAGHSNQPQHF.